A single sample is the source of the 24 T cell receptor beta chains below, sequenced in a study of cytomegalovirus exposure and HLA in healthy donors. Primers for the PCR totalled 60 Vbeta and 13 Jbeta. The table came from immunoSEQ multiplex PCR; TCRdb's copy has only in-frame clones and leaves some out. Of under 250,000 clones in the sample, over 80% were seen once. The sequenced material came from PBMCs. The origin of the receptors is a man aged 40-49 years in good health and CMV-seropositive.

The V gene is TRBV14, the J gene TRBJ2-3; D not resolved. Germline assignment: CDR1 SGHDN and CDR2 FVKESK. The CDR3 length is 12 residues. Trimming shortened V by 4 bases and J by 7 bases, and 9 bases separated the two germline ends. The CDR3 is CASSPGLYTQYF. In DNA, the CDR3 is TGTGCCAGCAGCCCCGGGTTGTATACGCAGTATTTT.

The chain links TRBV6-5 to TRBJ2-7, with 10 bases aligning to TRBD2. The CDR3 is 15 amino acids. V was pared by 5 bases and J by 2 bases, with 6 bases of the junction left unmatched. Germline CDR1 MNHEY, CDR2 SVGAGI. CDR3: CASSPSGSLTYEQYF. The CDR3 nucleotides read TGTGCCAGCAGTCCTAGCGGGAGTTTGACCTACGAGCAGTACTTC.

The CDR3: CASSRGLNEQYF. In DNA, the CDR3 is TGTGCCAGCAGCCGAGGACTAAACGAGCAGTACTTC. V gene TRBV7-9 combines with J gene TRBJ2-7, with a tentative D call TRBD2 (6 bases). In germline, CDR1 is SEHNR, CDR2 FQNEAQ (reference sequence). V shed 5 bases and J shed 5 bases, with 10 bases lying between them. CDR3 length: 12 residues. Based on the CDR3 plus reference TRBV7-9 and TRBJ2-7, the full variable domain is DTGVSQNPRHKITKRGQNVTFRCDPISEHNRLYWYRQTLGQGPEFLTYFQNEAQLEKSRLLSDRFSAERPKGSFSTLEIQRTEQGDSAMYLCASSRGLNEQYFGPGTRLTVT.

This clone came up a few times. The V and J genes are TRBV19 and TRBJ2-2; no clear D. V was shortened by 7 bases and J by 6 bases, with 12 bases between the two germline ends. In germline, CDR1 is LNHDA, CDR2 SQIVND (reference sequence). This CDR3 has 13 amino acids. As DNA, the CDR3 is TGTGCCAGTAACAGCTACGTTTCCGGGGAGCTGTTTTTT. This translates into CASNSYVSGELFF.

The V gene is TRBV10-1, the J gene TRBJ2-3, with 7 bases identical to TRBD1. The CDR3 is made up of 14 amino acids. V was pared by 3 bases and J by 4 bases, with 4 bases of the junction left unmatched. The germline gives CDR1 WNHNN, CDR2 SYGVQD (reference sequence). The CDR3 DNA reads as TGCGCCAGCAGTGACGACAGGGTAGCAGATACGCAGTATTTT. Residues: CASSDDRVADTQYF.

The chain employs TRBV2 and TRBJ2-2, with D possibly being TRBD2 (5 bases). This CDR3 contains 14 residues. CDR1 and CDR2 from the germline V gene are SNHLY and FYNNEI. Trimming took 8 bases from V and 4 from J, leaving 14 bases between them. The CDR3 DNA is TGTGCCAGCGCCAGTGGGAGCGGCACCGGGGAGCTGTTTTTT. Its protein product is CASASGSGTGELFF.

This clone was observed a handful of times. The CDR3 DNA reads as TGTGCCAGCAGGGACAGGGGAGAGACCCAGTACTTC. Encoded protein: CASRDRGETQYF. The J gene is TRBJ2-5, the V gene TRBV6-5; 9 nucleotides agree with TRBD1. Per germline, CDR1 MNHEY and CDR2 SVGAGI. This CDR3 spans 12 amino acids. The V and J ends lost 6 bases and 4 bases, in that order; junction bases with no gene match: 0.

The CDR3 is CASSISGTSGIFQETQYF. CDR3 DNA: TGTGCCAGTAGTATCTCCGGGACTAGCGGGATCTTTCAAGAGACCCAGTACTTC. This chain uses TRBV19 with TRBJ2-5, with 13 bases identical to TRBD2. The J segment lost 2 bases and the V segment lost 3 bases, leaving 9 bases of the junction unmatched. Germline CDR1 LNHDA, CDR2 SQIVND (reference sequence). The CDR3 is 18 residues long.

V is TRBV9 and J is TRBJ2-5, with TRBD2 matching 10 bases. From germline, CDR1 is SGDLS and CDR2 YYNGEE. V trimming: 4 bases; J trimming: 1 base; junction bases outside the gene matches: 13. The CDR3 totals 18 residues. CDR3 in amino acids: CASSPRGGAGGPQETQYF. CDR3 in DNA: TGTGCCAGCAGCCCGAGAGGGGGAGCGGGAGGGCCCCAAGAGACCCAGTACTTC.

Written as DNA, the CDR3 is TGTGCCAGCAGCGGGGGACAGGGCCCCTTCGAGCAGTACTTC. This encodes CASSGGQGPFEQYF. V usage is TRBV9 and J usage is TRBJ2-7; TRBD1 matches at 9 bases. This CDR3 is 14 amino acids long. The germline V gene has CDR1 SGDLS and CDR2 YYNGEE. V was clipped by 3 bases and J by 6 bases; unmatched bases: 7.

Only a few counts were recorded for this clone. The CDR3 coding sequence is TGTGCCAGCAGCCCTAGCGGGATTCAAGAGACCCAGTACTTC. Translation gives CASSPSGIQETQYF. This chain links TRBV7-6 with TRBJ2-5, with 9 nucleotides matching TRBD2. Germline V gene lookup returns CDR1 SGHVS and CDR2 FNYEAQ. The CDR3 length is 14 residues. V trimming: 5 bases; J trimming: 2 bases; junction bases outside the gene matches: 3. Full variable domain (missing parts from reference TRBV7-6 and TRBJ2-5): GAGVSQSPRYKVTKRGQDVALRCDPISGHVSLYWYRQALGQGPEFLTYFNYEAQQDKSGLPNDRFSAERPEGSISTLTIQRTEQRDSAMYRCASSPSGIQETQYFGPGTRLLVL.

V gene TRBV19 combines with J gene TRBJ2-2; D is perhaps TRBD1 (5 bases). Germline V lookup: CDR1 LNHDA, CDR2 SQIVND (reference sequence). The V gene lost 7 bases and the J gene lost 5 bases, with 14 bases spanning the gap. The CDR3 covers 14 residues. This chain's CDR3 is CASTPWGGTGELFF. In DNA, the CDR3 is TGTGCCAGTACCCCGTGGGGCGGTACCGGGGAGCTGTTTTTT.

V gene TRBV19 combines with J gene TRBJ2-2; 10 bases match TRBD2. The CDR3 is 17 residues long. Germline V CDR1 and CDR2: LNHDA, SQIVND (reference sequence). J was trimmed by 2 bases and V by 1 base; bases with no gene match: 4. CDR3 in DNA: TGTGCCAGTAGTATAGGGGGACTAGCGAGAAACACCGGGGAGCTGTTTTTT. Translated: CASSIGGLARNTGELFF. Full variable domain (rest looked up from reference TRBV19 and TRBJ2-2): DGGITQSPKYLFRKEGQNVTLSCEQNLNHDAMYWYRQDPGQGLRLIYYSQIVNDFQKGDIAEGYSVSREKKESFPLTVTSAQKNPTAFYLCASSIGGLARNTGELFFGEGSRLTVL.

V usage is TRBV7-6 and J usage is TRBJ1-1; D ambiguous. Trimming stripped 1 base from V and 7 bases from J, with 10 bases between. CDR3 length: 13 residues. Germline V gene sequence: CDR1 SGHVS, CDR2 FNYEAQ. CDR3 nucleotides: TGTGCCAGCAGCTTAGGAGGGAGGGATGAAGCTTTCTTT. Translating gives CASSLGGRDEAFF.

CDR3 sequence (DNA): TGTGCCAGCAGTTTCGGAGCGGCCCAAGAGACCCAGTACTTC. Its translation: CASSFGAAQETQYF. This chain joins TRBV27 and TRBJ2-5, with a possible D match to TRBD2 (5 bases). The V end lost 3 bases, the J end lost 1 base, and 9 bases lay between the germline ends. This CDR3 region has 14 residues. Germline-derived CDR1 and CDR2 are MNHEY and SMNVEV (reference sequence).

The rearrangement joins TRBV7-3 to TRBJ2-1, with D perhaps TRBD2 (5 bases). The CDR3 sequence is 13 residues long. Germline V CDR1 and CDR2: SGHTA, FQGTGA. V was trimmed by 4 bases and J by 6 bases, leaving 10 bases between them. CDR3 DNA: TGTGCCAGCAGCTCCTCTAGCATCAATGAGCAGTTCTTC. Translated: CASSSSSINEQFF.

In this sample, this clone turned up many times. The V gene is TRBV4-1, the J gene TRBJ1-5; D is undetermined. Trimming removed 1 base from V and 3 bases from J, with 16 bases in between. The CDR3 length is 17 residues. Germline V gene lookup returns CDR1 MGHRA and CDR2 YSYEKL. The CDR3 loop reads CASSQVDMGLVNQPQHF. The CDR3, as DNA: TGCGCCAGCAGCCAAGTTGACATGGGTCTCGTCAATCAGCCCCAGCATTTT.

CDR3 residues: CASSIGTGANQPQHF. For the CDR3, the DNA is TGTGCCAGTAGTATAGGGACAGGGGCCAATCAGCCCCAGCATTTT. The V call is TRBV19, the J call TRBJ1-5; 9 bases map to TRBD1. Germline trimming cut 1 base from V and 3 bases from J; bases unmatched to any gene: 1. CDR3 size: 15 residues. Germline values: CDR1 LNHDA, CDR2 SQIVND (reference sequence).

The CDR3 nucleotides are TGTGCCAGCAGCCGAACAGGGGGAGCGACTGAAGCTTTCTTT. It codes for CASSRTGGATEAFF. The chain has TRBV7-3 and TRBJ1-1, with TRBD1 identical over 8 bases. Germline CDR1 and CDR2: SGHTA and FQGTGA. Losses at the gene ends were 5 bases for V and 5 bases for J; bases not matched to a gene: 7. The CDR3 contains 14 residues. The variable domain in full, completed from reference TRBV7-3 and TRBJ1-1, reads GAGVSQTPSNKVTEKGKYVELRCDPISGHTALYWYRQSLGQGPEFLIYFQGTGAADDSGLPNDRFFAVRPEGSVSTLKIQRTERGDSAVYLCASSRTGGATEAFFGQGTRLTVV.

In this sample, this clone turned up a few times. The chain carries TRBV6-1 and TRBJ1-4; D ambiguous. This CDR3 has 13 amino acids. Germline CDR1 reads MNHNS; CDR2 reads SASEGT. V shed 5 bases and J shed 4 bases, with 8 bases lying between them. CDR3 region: CASSLGSNEKLFF. Here the CDR3 DNA reads TGTGCCAGCAGTTTGGGCAGTAATGAAAAACTGTTTTTT.

The rearrangement joins TRBV30 to TRBJ2-7; TRBD1 agrees at 8 bases. The CDR3 is made up of 13 amino acids. Germline V gene lookup returns CDR1 GTSNPN and CDR2 SVGIG (reference sequence). The V and J ends lost 8 bases and 2 bases, in that order; junction bases with no gene match: 8. CDR3 DNA: TGTGCCCTGGAGACAGGGGCAACCTACGAGCAGTACGTC. Translated: CALETGATYEQYV.

This clone was seen only a few times. The gene calls are TRBV19 and TRBJ2-7; 8 bases align to TRBD1. The CDR3 contains 17 residues. V lost 2 bases to trimming and J lost 5 bases; unmatched junction nucleotides: 14. The germline CDR1 and CDR2 sequences are LNHDA and SQIVND (reference sequence). The CDR3 DNA is TGTGCCAGTAGTATAAAGGCGGCGACAGGGGACCCTCACGAGCAGTACTTC. Translation gives CASSIKAATGDPHEQYF. Full variable domain (missing parts from reference TRBV19 and TRBJ2-7): DGGITQSPKYLFRKEGQNVTLSCEQNLNHDAMYWYRQDPGQGLRLIYYSQIVNDFQKGDIAEGYSVSREKKESFPLTVTSAQKNPTAFYLCASSIKAATGDPHEQYFGPGTRLTVT.

This chain links TRBV4-1 with TRBJ2-1, with 8 positions matching TRBD2. From germline, CDR1 is MGHRA and CDR2 YSYEKL. This CDR3 is built from 16 residues. V gave up 1 base and J gave up 6 bases; unmatched junction bases: 8. The CDR3 DNA sequence: TGCGCCAGCAGCCAAGTAGGAGCGGGAGTAATCAATGAGCAGTTCTTC. Translated: CASSQVGAGVINEQFF.

This rearrangement joins TRBV5-4 to TRBJ2-6; a weak D match, TRBD1 (6 bases). Trimming pared 2 bases from V and 4 bases from J, leaving 22 bases between. The CDR3 contains 19 residues. Germline CDR1 is SGHNT and CDR2 is YYREEE (reference sequence). CDR3 sequence (DNA): TGTGCCAGCAGCTTCTTTAGATTGACAGGTTCGAGGGGGGCCAACGTCCTGACTTTC. Encoded protein: CASSFFRLTGSRGANVLTF. The complete variable domain, with remaining parts taken from reference TRBV5-4 and TRBJ2-6, reads ETGVTQSPTHLIKTRGQQVTLRCSSQSGHNTVSWYQQALGQGPQFIFQYYREEENGRGNFPPRFSGLQFPNYSSELNVNALELDDSALYLCASSFFRLTGSRGANVLTFGAGSRLTVL.